This T cell receptor (beta chain) was recovered during a study of beta chain features in type 1 diabetes. Study-level results: Type 1 diabetes patients had moderately but significantly shorter TCRB CDR3s in all four CD4+ subsets. More deletions and fewer insertions at VDJ junctions were seen in type 1 diabetes patients.

V lost 6 bases and J lost 0, with 9 bases in between. CDR3 length equals 14 residues. The germline V gene encodes CDR1 MDHEN and CDR2 SYDVKM. Only a few counts were recorded for this clone. Its antigen is not identified. Expressed TCRB transcripts got sequenced, as all isolated RNA was reverse transcribed. Some clones are missing from TCRdb's copy, which holds only in-frame ones; the method was immunoSEQ multiplex PCR. The sample consists of 300,000 to 350,000 clones, less than 15% of them appearing once. J is TRBJ2-1 and V is TRBV28; D possibly corresponds to TRBD1 (6 bases). The source material was naive CD4+ T cells from blood. The TCR sequence derives from a young woman with type 1 diabetes. The CDR3 spells CASRTQGSYNEQFF. The CDR3 nucleotides are TGTGCCAGCAGGACACAGGGCTCCTACAATGAGCAGTTCTTC.